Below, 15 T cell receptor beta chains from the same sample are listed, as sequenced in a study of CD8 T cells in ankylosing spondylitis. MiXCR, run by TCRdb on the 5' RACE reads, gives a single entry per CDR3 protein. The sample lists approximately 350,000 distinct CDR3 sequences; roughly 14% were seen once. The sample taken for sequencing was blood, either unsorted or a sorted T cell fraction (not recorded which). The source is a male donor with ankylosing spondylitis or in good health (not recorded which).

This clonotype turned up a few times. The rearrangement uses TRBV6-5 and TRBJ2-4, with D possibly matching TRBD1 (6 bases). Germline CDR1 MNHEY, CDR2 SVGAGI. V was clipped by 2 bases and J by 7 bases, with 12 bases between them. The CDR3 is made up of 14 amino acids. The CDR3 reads CASSYEGQGNIQYF. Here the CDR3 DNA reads TGTGCCAGCAGTTACGAGGGGCAGGGGAACATTCAGTACTTC.

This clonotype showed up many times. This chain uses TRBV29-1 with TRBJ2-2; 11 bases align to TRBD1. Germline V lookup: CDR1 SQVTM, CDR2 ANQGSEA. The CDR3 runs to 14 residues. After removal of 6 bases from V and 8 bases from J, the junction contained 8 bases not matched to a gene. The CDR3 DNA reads TGCAGCGTCCCACCGGGACAGGGGGTAGGGGAGCTGTTTTTT. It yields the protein CSVPPGQGVGELFF.

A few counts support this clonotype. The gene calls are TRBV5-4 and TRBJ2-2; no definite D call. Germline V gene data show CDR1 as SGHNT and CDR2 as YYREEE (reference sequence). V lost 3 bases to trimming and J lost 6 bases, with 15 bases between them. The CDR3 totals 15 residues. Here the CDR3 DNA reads TGTGCCAGCAGCTCCCCCTTAAGAAATTCCGGGGAGCTGTTTTTT. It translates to CASSSPLRNSGELFF.

DNA for the CDR3: TGTGCCATCAGTGGAGTAACTAGCACAGATACGCAGTATTTT. It translates to CAISGVTSTDTQYF. V and J are TRBV10-3 and TRBJ2-3; D is unresolved. The CDR3 is 14 amino acids. The V gene lost 4 bases and the J gene lost 0 bases, with 8 bases spanning the gap. Germline V gives CDR1 ENHRY, CDR2 SYGVKD.

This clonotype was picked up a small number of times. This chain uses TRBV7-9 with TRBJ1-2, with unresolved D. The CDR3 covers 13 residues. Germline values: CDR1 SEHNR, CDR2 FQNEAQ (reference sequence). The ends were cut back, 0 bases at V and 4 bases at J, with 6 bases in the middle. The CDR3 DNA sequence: TGTGCCAGCAGCTTAGCTCAGATCTATGGCTACACCTTC. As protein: CASSLAQIYGYTF. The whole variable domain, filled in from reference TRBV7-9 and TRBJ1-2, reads DTGVSQNPRHKITKRGQNVTFRCDPISEHNRLYWYRQTLGQGPEFLTYFQNEAQLEKSRLLSDRFSAERPKGSFSTLEIQRTEQGDSAMYLCASSLAQIYGYTFGSGTRLTVV.

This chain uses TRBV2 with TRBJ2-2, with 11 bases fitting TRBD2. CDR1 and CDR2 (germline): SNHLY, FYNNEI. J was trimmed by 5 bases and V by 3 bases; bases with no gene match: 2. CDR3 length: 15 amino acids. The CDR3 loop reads CASSEASGGTGELFF. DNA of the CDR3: TGTGCCAGCAGTGAGGCTAGCGGGGGGACCGGGGAGCTGTTTTTT.

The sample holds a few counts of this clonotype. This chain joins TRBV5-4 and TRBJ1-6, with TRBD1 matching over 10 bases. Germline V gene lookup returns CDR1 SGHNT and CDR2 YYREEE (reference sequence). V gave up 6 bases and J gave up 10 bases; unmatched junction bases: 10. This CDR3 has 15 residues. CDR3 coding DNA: TGTGCCAGCACTGTGGCGGGGACAGGGGACTCACCCCTCCACTTT. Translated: CASTVAGTGDSPLHF.

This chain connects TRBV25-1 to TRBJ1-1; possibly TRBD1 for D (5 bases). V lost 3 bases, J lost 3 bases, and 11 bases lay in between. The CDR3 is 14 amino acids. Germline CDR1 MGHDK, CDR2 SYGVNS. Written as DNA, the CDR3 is TGTGCCAGCAGTGATGGGGGAAGTGACACTGAAGCTTTCTTT. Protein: CASSDGGSDTEAFF.

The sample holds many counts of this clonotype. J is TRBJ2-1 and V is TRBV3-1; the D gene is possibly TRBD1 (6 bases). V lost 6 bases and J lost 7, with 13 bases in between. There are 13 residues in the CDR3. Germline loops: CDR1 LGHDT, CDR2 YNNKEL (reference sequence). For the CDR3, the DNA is TGTGCCAGCAGACAGGGACCCGCAAATGAGCAGTTCTTC. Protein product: CASRQGPANEQFF.

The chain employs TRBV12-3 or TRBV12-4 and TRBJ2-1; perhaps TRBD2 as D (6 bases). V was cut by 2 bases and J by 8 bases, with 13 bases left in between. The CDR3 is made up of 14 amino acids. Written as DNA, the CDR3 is TGTGCCAGCAGTTTAAGGAGGGCTTGGGATGAGCAGTTCTTC. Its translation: CASSLRRAWDEQFF.

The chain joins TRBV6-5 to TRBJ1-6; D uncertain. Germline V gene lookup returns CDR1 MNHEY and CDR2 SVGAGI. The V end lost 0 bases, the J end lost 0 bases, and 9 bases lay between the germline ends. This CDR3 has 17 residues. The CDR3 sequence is CASSYSRTSSYNSPLHF. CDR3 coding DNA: TGTGCCAGCAGTTACTCGAGAACAAGCTCCTATAATTCACCCCTCCACTTT.

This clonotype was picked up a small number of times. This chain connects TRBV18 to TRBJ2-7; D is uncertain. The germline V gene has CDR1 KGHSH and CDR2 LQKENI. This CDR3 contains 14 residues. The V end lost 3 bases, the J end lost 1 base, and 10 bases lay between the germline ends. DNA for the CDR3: TGTGCCAGCTCACCCGAAAGTGGGTCCTACGAGCAGTACTTC. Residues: CASSPESGSYEQYF.

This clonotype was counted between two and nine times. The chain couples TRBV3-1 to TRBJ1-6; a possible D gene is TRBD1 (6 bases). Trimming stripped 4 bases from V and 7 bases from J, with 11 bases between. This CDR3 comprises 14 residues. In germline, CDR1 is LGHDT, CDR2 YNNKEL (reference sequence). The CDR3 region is CASSRRGGNSPLHF. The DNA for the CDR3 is TGTGCCAGCAGCCGGCGAGGGGGAAATTCACCCCTCCACTTT. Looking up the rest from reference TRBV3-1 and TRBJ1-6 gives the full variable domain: DTAVSQTPKYLVTQMGNDKSIKCEQNLGHDTMYWYKQDSKKFLKIMFSYNNKELIINETVPNRFSPKSPDKAHLNLHINSLELGDSAVYFCASSRRGGNSPLHFGNGTRLTVT.

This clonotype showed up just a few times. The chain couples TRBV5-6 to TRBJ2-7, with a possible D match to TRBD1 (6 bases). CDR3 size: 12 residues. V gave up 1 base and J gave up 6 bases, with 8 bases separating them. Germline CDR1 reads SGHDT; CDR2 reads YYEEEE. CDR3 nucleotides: TGTGCCAGCAGCTTGACAGGGACCGAGCAGTACTTC. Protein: CASSLTGTEQYF.

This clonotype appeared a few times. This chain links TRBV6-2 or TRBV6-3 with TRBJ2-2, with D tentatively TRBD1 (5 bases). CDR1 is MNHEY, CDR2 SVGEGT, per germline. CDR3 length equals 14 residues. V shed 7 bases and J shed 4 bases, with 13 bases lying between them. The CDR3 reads CASTFNRGTGELFF. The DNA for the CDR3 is TGTGCCAGCACCTTTAATAGGGGCACCGGGGAGCTGTTTTTT.